This T cell receptor (beta chain) appears in the sequencing data of a study of tumor and adjacent non-tumor tissue in lung cancer. Study overall: Aged roughly 31 to 85 years, patients included more than nine men and about 5 women with stage I to III disease. Study-level results: Significantly higher TCR diversity was found in tumor than normal lung.

RNA was extracted from bulk tissue without any cell sorting. Donors were chemotherapy-naive, newly diagnosed lung cancer surgical patients in China, August–late 2014. The CDR3 runs 15 residues. Looked up from germline, CDR1 is LGHNA and CDR2 is YSLEER. Three rounds of nested PCR, following a modified ARM-PCR protocol, produced the TCRbeta library. In TCRdb, the multiplex PCR reads were re-called with MiXCR into one record per CDR3 protein. In the table there are some 99,000 distinct CDR3 sequences, around 80% of which are singletons. Concerning this clonotype: Its antigen is undetermined. An end of the junction does not agree with germline; a read error may underlie this.

This sequence was found in a woman in her fifties or sixties with non-small cell lung cancer. Source material: lung tumor tissue. The rearrangement joins TRBV4-3 to TRBJ2-5, with D possibly being TRBD1 or TRBD2 (5 bases each). This chain's CDR3 is CASSHDHRDVDTQNF. The CDR3 nucleotides are TGCGCCAGCAGCCATGATCATCGGGATGTGGACACCCAGAACTTC.